These 9 T cell receptor beta chains were all obtained from the same sample, sequenced in a study of a mutant IDH1 vaccine in newly diagnosed glioma. The data were produced by immunoSEQ multiplex PCR, yet TCRdb's version contains in-frame clones alone and is incomplete. The top ten clones hold 24% of a sample with 35,000 or so clones, about 79% of them seen once. Time point noted: week 5, during vaccination. Vaccine doses each comprised 300 ug of mutant IDH1 20-mer peptide, with topical imiquimod. Which antigens these TCRs recognize remains unknown. The specimen was PBMCs, collected from a glioma patient whose treatment included an IDH1 peptide vaccine. Source of these receptors: a man younger than 45 with glioma.

This clone was counted only a few times. V is TRBV28 and J is TRBJ2-5; 13 bases align to TRBD2. This CDR3 is built from 15 residues. Germline CDR1 reads MDHEN; CDR2 reads SYDVKM. J gave up 5 bases and V 3 bases, and 3 bases lay outside the gene matches. The CDR3 region is CASSFTSGRGETQYF. Written as DNA, the CDR3 is TGTGCCAGCAGTTTTACTAGCGGGAGGGGGGAGACCCAGTACTTC.

The chain is built from TRBV5-6 and TRBJ2-5; 9 positions agree with TRBD2. Germline CDR1 is SGHDT and CDR2 is YYEEEE. Trimming at V came to 3 bases and at J to 4 bases, leaving 7 bases not matched to a gene. This CDR3 spans 15 amino acids. CDR3 nucleotide sequence: TGTGCCAGCAGCTCTAGACTAGCGGTGGGAGAGACCCAGTACTTC. Protein sequence: CASSSRLAVGETQYF.

The chain links TRBV10-1 to TRBJ2-7, with D tentatively TRBD1 (5 bases). The CDR3 has 12 residues. With 4 bases removed from V and 1 base from J, the gap between germline ends came to 5 bases. CDR1 is WNHNN, CDR2 SYGVQD, per germline (reference sequence). Here the CDR3 reads CASSGQSYEQYF. CDR3 in DNA: TGCGCCAGCAGTGGACAGTCCTACGAGCAGTACTTC.

This chain links TRBV6-5 with TRBJ2-2; 8 positions match TRBD1. The trim removed 4 bases at V and 6 bases at J, leaving 10 bases unmatched. From germline, CDR1 is MNHEY and CDR2 SVGAGI. This CDR3 is 16 amino acids long. The CDR3 loop reads CASSFRGQGNAGELFF. The CDR3 bases are TGTGCCAGCAGTTTCCGAGGACAGGGTAACGCCGGGGAGCTGTTTTTT.

The CDR3 sequence is CAWAGTTAYNEQFF. CDR3 in DNA: TGTGCCTGGGCCGGGACTACCGCCTACAATGAGCAGTTCTTC. The V call is TRBV30, the J call TRBJ2-1; 7 nucleotides line up with TRBD2. After removal of 5 bases from V and 2 bases from J, the junction contained 6 bases not matched to a gene. The CDR3 sequence is 14 residues long. In germline, CDR1 is GTSNPN, CDR2 SVGIG (reference sequence).

The chain uses TRBV5-1 and TRBJ2-7, with TRBD2 identical over 10 bases. The CDR3 has 17 residues. Germline CDR1 and CDR2: SGHRS and YFSETQ. V was pared by 1 base and J by 0 bases, with 7 bases of the junction left unmatched. Written as DNA, the CDR3 is TGCGCCAGCAGCTTGCTCAGGACTAGCGGATTCTCCTACGAGCAGTACTTC. Translation: CASSLLRTSGFSYEQYF.

The chain is built from TRBV5-4 and TRBJ1-4; no clear D gene. Trimming left V 0 bases short and J 7 bases short, with 16 bases between. This CDR3 comprises 16 residues. Germline V gene data show CDR1 as SGHNT and CDR2 as YYREEE (reference sequence). CDR3 DNA: TGTGCCAGCAGCTTGGGCGAAGAGAGGGCTGTTGAAAAACTGTTTTTT. As protein: CASSLGEERAVEKLFF.

This clone is a singleton in its sample. V is TRBV5-6 and J is TRBJ2-1; D ambiguous. Trimming shortened V by 7 bases and J by 5 bases, and 13 bases separated the two germline ends. The CDR3 runs 13 residues. Germline values: CDR1 SGHDT, CDR2 YYEEEE. CDR3 coding DNA: TGTGCCAGCGGACCAAGAGCGAACAATGAGCAGTTCTTC. Amino acids: CASGPRANNEQFF. Full variable domain (remainder filled in from reference TRBV5-6 and TRBJ2-1): DAGVTQSPTHLIKTRGQQVTLRCSPKSGHDTVSWYQQALGQGPQFIFQYYEEEERQRGNFPDRFSGHQFPNYSSELNVNALLLGDSALYLCASGPRANNEQFFGPGTRLTVL.

The rearrangement links TRBV15 to TRBJ2-3; unclear D gene. The CDR3 runs 15 residues. Germline CDR1 and CDR2: LNHNV and YYDKDF (reference sequence). The V and J ends lost 5 bases and 0 bases respectively, with 12 bases between them. CDR3 nucleotide sequence: TGTGCCACCAGCCAGGTGGGTGGGAGCACAGATACGCAGTATTTT. As protein: CATSQVGGSTDTQYF.